The T cell receptor beta chain under discussion was sequenced for a study of vaccination and CD4 T cells after COVID-19. Background on the study: SARS-CoV-2, HCoV-NL63, HCoV-OC43 and HCoV-229E supplied the overlapping spike peptides used to stimulate cells.

Sequencing of the DNA from cultured CD4+ T cells was carried out with the Oncomine TCR Beta short-read assay. TCRdb processed the PCR reads anew with MiXCR; each CDR3 protein has one entry. The sample has around 17,000 distinct CDR3 sequences, under 40% seen once. The CDR3 runs 13 residues. The V and J ends lost 5 bases and 2 bases respectively, with 10 bases between them. Germline V gene sequence: CDR1 SNHLY, CDR2 FYNNEI. Treatment: approximately 9-day PBMC culture with coronavirus spike peptide pools or control peptides (ViraFEST assay). For this clonotype: No antigen is known for it.

The V gene is TRBV2, the J gene TRBJ2-7; perhaps TRBD1 as D (5 bases). This TCR derives from a human donor with COVID-19. Sequencing was carried out using cultured CD4+ T cells from blood. The CDR3 bases are TGTGCCAGCAGTCCCCCAGGGCCCTACGAGCAGTACTTC. Translating it yields CASSPPGPYEQYF.